Shown below are 24 T cell receptor beta chains from a single sample sequenced in a study of T cell responses to AZD1222 COVID-19 vaccine. Using immunoSEQ multiplex PCR, the repertoire was profiled, and TCRdb retains in-frame clones only, with some absent. The sample lists about 270,000 clones, 94% occurring once. The sequenced sample was peripheral blood, obtained 28 days after the second AZD1222 dose. These receptors all come from an adult who received the AZD1222 COVID-19 vaccine.

The chain has TRBV29-1 and TRBJ1-5, with D maybe TRBD1 (5 bases). The germline V and J ends were trimmed by 4 bases and 4 bases, with 5 bases remaining between them. Germline V gene data show CDR1 as SQVTM and CDR2 as ANQGSEA. The CDR3 has 11 residues. The CDR3 bases are TGCAGCGTTGGGGGGAATCAGCCCCAGCATTTT. It specifies CSVGGNQPQHF.

The chain joins TRBV19 to TRBJ1-5, with 8 nucleotides matching TRBD1. Germline values: CDR1 LNHDA, CDR2 SQIVND (reference sequence). Trimming took 3 bases from V and 5 from J; bases not matched to a gene: 6. There are 15 residues in the CDR3. The CDR3, as DNA: TGTGCCAGTAGTATCGGCAGGGGGCGAGATCAGCCCCAGCATTTT. This gives the protein CASSIGRGRDQPQHF.

The chain couples TRBV28 to TRBJ2-2, with 8 bases fitting TRBD1. Germline assignment: CDR1 MDHEN and CDR2 SYDVKM. V was clipped by 5 bases and J by 1 base; unmatched bases: 9. The CDR3 has 17 amino acids. CDR3 sequence reads: CASSLLSGTGNTGELFF. Here the CDR3 DNA reads TGTGCCAGCAGTCTACTCTCCGGGACAGGGAACACCGGGGAGCTGTTTTTT.

The V call is TRBV6-1, the J call TRBJ2-7, with D unresolved. The CDR3 is 15 amino acids. Deletions cut 2 bases from V and 3 bases from J, with 14 bases between. Germline V gene sequence: CDR1 MNHNS, CDR2 SASEGT. Here the CDR3 reads CASSEPQVVIYEQYF. CDR3 sequence (DNA): TGTGCCAGCAGTGAACCGCAGGTGGTAATCTACGAGCAGTACTTC.

The J gene is TRBJ1-1, the V gene TRBV2, with unresolved D. Trimming shortened V by 5 bases and J by 14 bases, and 12 bases separated the two germline ends. The length of the CDR3 is 10 residues. The germline V gene encodes CDR1 SNHLY and CDR2 FYNNEI. CDR3 loop: CASSQTSPFF. The CDR3 bases are TGTGCCAGCAGTCAGACATCGCCGTTCTTT.

This chain connects TRBV28 to TRBJ2-7; 9 bases map to TRBD1. V trimming: 9 bases; J trimming: 7 bases; junction bases outside the gene matches: 16. Germline V gene data show CDR1 as MDHEN and CDR2 as SYDVKM. This CDR3 spans 15 amino acids. CDR3: CASYSPGQGGGEQYF. Here the CDR3 DNA reads TGTGCCAGTTACTCCCCGGGACAGGGTGGAGGGGAGCAGTACTTC.

This rearrangement joins TRBV28 to TRBJ2-7, with D uncertain. The CDR3 has 14 amino acids. V lost 5 bases to trimming and J lost 1 base, with 12 bases between them. Germline V gene lookup returns CDR1 MDHEN and CDR2 SYDVKM. CDR3 region: CASSPPWNSYEQYF. The CDR3 coding sequence is TGTGCCAGCAGTCCCCCGTGGAATTCCTACGAGCAGTACTTC.

The genes are TRBV7-9 and TRBJ2-7; TRBD2 matches at 7 bases. CDR1 SEHNR and CDR2 FQNEAQ come from the germline V gene (reference sequence). The CDR3 length is 15 residues. The ends lost 5 bases at V and 1 base at J; junction bases unmatched: 8. DNA of the CDR3: TGTGCCAGCAGCGAAGTGGGAGGGGCATCCTACGAGCAGTACTTC. As protein: CASSEVGGASYEQYF.

This chain uses TRBV5-1 with TRBJ2-3; weak D call: TRBD2 (5 bases). The CDR3 spans 17 residues. V was trimmed by 3 bases and J by 4 bases, leaving 21 bases between them. Germline CDR1 is SGHRS and CDR2 is YFSETQ. The CDR3: CASSSGTGMIPPDTQYF. The CDR3 DNA reads as TGCGCCAGCAGCTCCGGAACCGGGATGATTCCACCAGATACGCAGTATTTT.

This sequence joins TRBV27 and TRBJ2-7; 9 nucleotides line up with TRBD1. CDR1 is MNHEY and CDR2 is SMNVEV in the germline V gene (reference sequence). The junction had 4 bases not matched to a gene; V was cut back by 5 bases and J by 5 bases. This CDR3 comprises 13 residues. CDR3 residues: CASSPTGGDEQYF. The CDR3 DNA follows: TGTGCCAGCAGTCCGACAGGGGGAGACGAGCAGTACTTC.

V gene TRBV20-1 combines with J gene TRBJ2-7; D possibly matches TRBD1 or TRBD2 (5 bases each). CDR3 size: 11 residues. The germline gives CDR1 DFQATT, CDR2 SNEGSKA (reference sequence). CDR3 sequence reads: CRLGDPYEQYF. The CDR3, as DNA: TGCAGGCTAGGGGACCCCTACGAGCAGTACTTC.

The chain links TRBV15 to TRBJ2-6; tentatively, D is TRBD2 (5 bases). The CDR3 consists of 19 residues. Germline CDR1 reads LNHNV; CDR2 reads YYDKDF (reference sequence). Trimming took 0 bases from V and 0 from J, leaving 15 bases between them. The CDR3 sequence: CATSRDLGLLVSGANVLTF. The DNA of the CDR3 is TGTGCCACCAGCAGAGATCTCGGACTGTTGGTCTCTGGGGCCAACGTCCTGACTTTC.

This clone was counted once. The V call is TRBV9, the J call TRBJ2-7; D is ambiguous. CDR1 and CDR2 from the germline V gene are SGDLS and YYNGEE. The CDR3 runs to 14 residues. Trimming stripped 4 bases from V and 5 bases from J, with 16 bases between. In DNA, the CDR3 is TGTGCCAGCAGCTTCCGACGCAACACCCACGAGCAGTACTTC. This sequence encodes CASSFRRNTHEQYF.

V and J are TRBV28 and TRBJ2-3; D uncertain. In germline, CDR1 is MDHEN, CDR2 SYDVKM. The CDR3 consists of 11 residues. The germline V and J ends were trimmed by 3 bases and 7 bases, with 5 bases remaining between them. Written as DNA, the CDR3 is TGTGCCAGCAGTTTTTCCAATACGCAGTATTTT. This codes for CASSFSNTQYF.

The DNA of the CDR3 is TGTGCCAGCAGTGAAGGGGACAGGGCCACTGAAGCTTTCTTT. It yields the protein CASSEGDRATEAFF. The V gene is TRBV6-1, the J gene TRBJ1-1; 9 bases line up with TRBD1. The CDR3 extends over 14 amino acids. Unmatched junction bases numbered 1, after V lost 1 base and J lost 4 bases. The germline gives CDR1 MNHNS, CDR2 SASEGT.

The chain employs TRBV13 and TRBJ2-7; no definite D call. CDR1 is PRHDT and CDR2 is FYEKMQ in the germline V gene (reference sequence). Trimming cost V 10 bases and J 0 bases, with 13 bases left between them. This CDR3 comprises 13 residues. CDR3 sequence (DNA): TGTGCCACCCGTGGCGGCCCCTCCTACGAGCAGTACTTC. It is translated as CATRGGPSYEQYF.

The J gene is TRBJ2-3, the V gene TRBV5-6; D is unclear. The V gene lost 4 bases and the J gene lost 1 base, with 13 bases spanning the gap. This CDR3 region has 15 residues. Looked up from germline, CDR1 is SGHDT and CDR2 is YYEEEE. The CDR3 here is CASSTGRGGTDTQYF. The CDR3 DNA sequence: TGTGCCAGCAGCACCGGGCGAGGCGGCACAGATACGCAGTATTTT.

V and J are TRBV27 and TRBJ1-2, with D possibly being TRBD1 (6 bases). The germline V and J ends were trimmed by 1 base and 5 bases, with 11 bases remaining between them. Germline assignment: CDR1 MNHEY and CDR2 SMNVEV (reference sequence). The CDR3 totals 14 residues. The DNA for the CDR3 is TGTGCCAGCAGTTTATTGGGCAGGGGATATGGCTACACCTTC. Translation: CASSLLGRGYGYTF.

This chain links TRBV19 with TRBJ2-7; D is possibly TRBD1 (6 bases). The CDR3 extends over 14 amino acids. The V end was cut by 4 bases, the J end by 1 base, with 11 bases between. Germline CDR1 LNHDA, CDR2 SQIVND (reference sequence). The CDR3 loop is CASSTLTGSYEQYF. CDR3 nucleotides: TGTGCCAGTAGTACCTTGACAGGTTCCTACGAGCAGTACTTC.

V usage is TRBV24-1 and J usage is TRBJ2-2, with TRBD2 matching 8 bases. Looked up from germline, CDR1 is KGHDR and CDR2 is SFDVKD. J gave up 0 bases and V 7 bases, and 3 bases lay outside the gene matches. The CDR3 length is 15 residues. CDR3 protein: CATSLSGANTGELFF. CDR3 nucleotides: TGTGCCACCAGCCTTAGCGGGGCGAACACCGGGGAGCTGTTTTTT.

The V and J genes are TRBV28 and TRBJ2-2; weak D call: TRBD1 (5 bases). V was cut by 7 bases and J by 7 bases, with 16 bases left in between. This CDR3 has 14 residues. The germline gives CDR1 MDHEN, CDR2 SYDVKM. The CDR3 is CASIPRPRGGELFF. CDR3 in DNA: TGTGCCAGCATTCCCCGTCCTAGGGGCGGGGAGCTGTTTTTT.

The chain recombines TRBV3-1 (or the pseudogene TRBV3-2) with TRBJ2-6; D not certain. Germline V gene sequence: CDR1 LGHDT, CDR2 YNNKEL (reference sequence). V lost 1 base to trimming and J lost 3 bases, with 4 bases between them. The length of the CDR3 is 14 residues. CDR3 loop: CASSQGGGANVLTF. CDR3 nucleotides: TGTGCCAGCAGCCAAGGGGGTGGGGCCAACGTCCTGACTTTC.

The chain couples TRBV3-1 (or the pseudogene TRBV3-2) to TRBJ2-7, with D perhaps assigned TRBD1 or TRBD2 (6 bases each). Per germline, CDR1 LGHDT and CDR2 YNNKEL (reference sequence). V was cut by 1 base and J by 6 bases, with 13 bases left in between. This CDR3 region has 14 residues. CDR3 coding DNA: TGTGCCAGCAGCCAAGGGGGGGCGCCCTCCGAGCAGTACTTC. This codes for CASSQGGAPSEQYF.

This chain connects TRBV20-1 to TRBJ2-1; D gene unclear. The CDR3 has 11 residues. Trimming removed 0 bases from V and 12 bases from J, with 9 bases in between. Per the germline V gene, CDR1 is DFQATT and CDR2 is SNEGSKA (reference sequence). Here the CDR3 reads CSARDNLGQFF. The CDR3 DNA reads as TGCAGTGCTAGAGACAATCTTGGGCAGTTCTTC.